This paragraph reports one T cell receptor beta chain. Here immunoSEQ multiplex PCR was the method, and the copy in TCRdb shows in-frame clones only, minus some. Here the sample spans some 7,900 clones, around 86% being singletons. The sample comes from a study of tumor T cells in aggressive B-cell lymphoma. Trimming removed 3 bases from V and 7 bases from J; junction bases left unmatched: 9. CDR1 SGDLS and CDR2 YYNGEE come from the germline V gene. This CDR3 contains 15 residues. Sequences were obtained from tumor tissue. The receptor was isolated from an adult with diffuse large B cell lymphoma. V usage is TRBV9 and J usage is TRBJ2-7; 11 bases align to TRBD2. The CDR3 nucleotides read TGTGCCAGCAGCGCTACTAGCGGGAGCCGTGGGGAGCAGTACTTC. Its translation: CASSATSGSRGEQYF.